Each of the 22 T cell receptor beta chains below was sequenced from the same sample in a study of blood T cell repertoires in COVID-19. Measured with immunoSEQ multiplex PCR; TCRdb has only the in-frame clones, and not every one. The sample yields some 370,000 clones, roughly four fifths seen once. Sample: PBMCs or T cells enriched from blood (not recorded which). These receptor sequences come from a woman aged 45-60 years who had recovered from COVID-19.

The rearrangement joins TRBV5-1 to TRBJ2-5, with 15 bases identical to TRBD2. Losses at the gene ends were 3 bases for V and 5 bases for J; bases not matched to a gene: 8. The length of the CDR3 is 17 residues. Germline CDR1 reads SGHRS; CDR2 reads YFSETQ. CDR3 sequence reads: CASSYWTSGGVEETQYF. CDR3 sequence (DNA): TGCGCCAGCAGCTATTGGACTAGCGGGGGGGTTGAGGAGACCCAGTACTTC.

The chain uses TRBV30 and TRBJ2-7, with TRBD2 as a possible D gene (5 bases). The CDR3 contains 12 residues. Trimming took 4 bases from V and 6 from J, leaving 13 bases between them. The germline V gene has CDR1 GTSNPN and CDR2 SVGIG (reference sequence). The CDR3 reads CAWTQIGGEQYF. The CDR3 nucleotides read TGTGCCTGGACTCAAATAGGAGGCGAGCAGTACTTC.

The chain couples TRBV6-5 to TRBJ1-5; no firm D call. This CDR3 spans 15 amino acids. Trimming stripped 8 bases from V and 3 bases from J, with 17 bases between. CDR1 is MNHEY, CDR2 SVGAGI, per germline. CDR3 protein: CASGEGHLANQPQHF. In DNA form, the CDR3 reads TGTGCCAGCGGGGAGGGCCATCTCGCCAATCAGCCCCAGCATTTT.

This clone was counted only a few times. The V and J genes are TRBV5-1 and TRBJ2-7, with 8 bases lining up with TRBD2. This CDR3 spans 17 amino acids. Germline assignment: CDR1 SGHRS and CDR2 YFSETQ. V was clipped by 4 bases and J by 2 bases; unmatched bases: 14. This chain's CDR3 is CASSPTLRTSSPYEQYF. The CDR3 DNA is TGCGCCAGCAGCCCGACGTTACGGACTAGCAGCCCCTACGAGCAGTACTTC.

The chain recombines TRBV5-5 with TRBJ1-2; the match to TRBD1 covers 10 bases. Trimming took 2 bases from V and 3 from J; bases not matched to a gene: 4. Germline CDR1 SGHKS, CDR2 YYEKEE (reference sequence). The CDR3 is made up of 15 amino acids. CDR3 DNA: TGTGCCAGCAGCTTCGACAGGGGGCTAGACTATGGCTACACCTTC. Protein sequence: CASSFDRGLDYGYTF. The variable domain in full, with the rest retrieved from reference TRBV5-5 and TRBJ1-2, is DAGVTQSPTHLIKTRGQQVTLRCSPISGHKSVSWYQQVLGQGPQFIFQYYEKEERGRGNFPDRFSARQFPNYSSELNVNALLLGDSALYLCASSFDRGLDYGYTFGSGTRLTVV.

J is TRBJ1-4 and V is TRBV5-4, with 7 bases lining up with TRBD1. Germline trimming cut 4 bases from V and 7 bases from J; bases unmatched to any gene: 7. Germline V gene lookup returns CDR1 SGHNT and CDR2 YYREEE (reference sequence). The CDR3 runs 14 residues. Here the CDR3 reads CASSRTGDSEKLFF. Here the CDR3 DNA reads TGTGCCAGCAGCCGCACAGGGGATAGTGAAAAACTGTTTTTT.

The rearrangement joins TRBV5-1 to TRBJ2-3; 8 bases are a match to TRBD2. Germline V gene lookup returns CDR1 SGHRS and CDR2 YFSETQ. The CDR3 spans 16 residues. V trimming: 0 bases; J trimming: 6 bases; junction bases outside the gene matches: 9. Here the CDR3 DNA reads TGCGCCAGCAGCTTGGGAACTAGCGGAAGGGGCGATACGCAGTATTTT. The encoded protein is CASSLGTSGRGDTQYF.

V is TRBV3-1 (or the pseudogene TRBV3-2) and J is TRBJ2-7, with TRBD2 matching over 7 bases. Germline V gene data show CDR1 as LGHDT and CDR2 as YNNKEL (reference sequence). Trimming at V came to 2 bases and at J to 3 bases, leaving 4 bases not matched to a gene. CDR3 size: 14 residues. The CDR3 nucleotides read TGTGCCAGCAGCCAATCCGGGGGGTTCTACGAGCAGTACTTC. This gives the protein CASSQSGGFYEQYF.

This clone was seen more than once but under ten times. The DNA of the CDR3 is TGTGCCAGCTCTTCCCGGACAGGTAATCAGCCCCAGCATTTT. This gives the protein CASSSRTGNQPQHF. J is TRBJ1-5 and V is TRBV18; 7 bases are shared with TRBD1. The CDR3 contains 14 residues. J gave up 4 bases and V 6 bases, and 6 bases lay outside the gene matches. Germline-derived CDR1 and CDR2 are KGHSH and LQKENI.

This clone was detected only once. V and J are TRBV11-2 and TRBJ2-3, with 8 bases fitting TRBD1. Unmatched junction bases numbered 5, after V lost 4 bases and J lost 2 bases. This CDR3 comprises 15 residues. From germline, CDR1 is SGHAT and CDR2 FQNNGV. Written as DNA, the CDR3 is TGTGCCAGCAGCTCGACAGGGGTAAACACAGATACGCAGTATTTT. Translated, it gives CASSSTGVNTDTQYF. The variable domain in full, completed from reference TRBV11-2 and TRBJ2-3, reads EAGVAQSPRYKIIEKRQSVAFWCNPISGHATLYWYQQILGQGPKLLIQFQNNGVVDDSQLPKDRFSAERLKGVDSTLKIQPAKLEDSAVYLCASSSTGVNTDTQYFGPGTRLTVL.

The table lists this clone with a count of one. The rearrangement uses TRBV30 and TRBJ2-3; TRBD2 matches 8 bases. CDR3 size: 15 residues. V lost 2 bases, J lost 1 base, and 5 bases stayed unmatched. Germline V CDR1 and CDR2: GTSNPN, SVGIG (reference sequence). The DNA for the CDR3 is TGTGCCTGGAGTTTGGGTAGCGGGGGCACAGATACGCAGTATTTT. Translated: CAWSLGSGGTDTQYF. Using reference TRBV30 and TRBJ2-3 for the parts outside the CDR3, the full variable domain is SQTIHQWPATLVQPVGSPLSLECTVEGTSNPNLYWYRQAAGRGLQLLFYSVGIGQISSEVPQNLSASRPQDRQFILSSKKLLLSDSGFYLCAWSLGSGGTDTQYFGPGTRLTVL.

This chain links TRBV7-3 with TRBJ2-3, with 9 nucleotides matching TRBD2. The trim removed 3 bases at V and 0 bases at J, leaving 1 base unmatched. Germline loops: CDR1 SGHTA, CDR2 FQGTGA. The CDR3 has 15 residues. The CDR3 loop reads CASSFTSGSTDTQYF. The CDR3 region has the DNA TGTGCCAGCAGCTTTACTAGCGGGAGCACAGATACGCAGTATTTT.

The rearrangement uses TRBV5-6 and TRBJ1-3; no clear D. This CDR3 has 15 residues. With 1 base removed from V and 1 base from J, the gap between germline ends came to 9 bases. CDR1 SGHDT and CDR2 YYEEEE come from the germline V gene. The CDR3 sequence: CASSLRRTSGNTIYF. The CDR3 DNA is TGTGCCAGCAGCTTGAGGAGAACGTCTGGAAACACCATATATTTT.

A word on this clone: Other DNA sequences in the sample encode the same CDR3. This sequence joins TRBV5-1 and TRBJ1-2; D is ambiguous. Germline-derived CDR1 and CDR2 are SGHRS and YFSETQ. The CDR3 spans 13 residues. V lost 4 bases, J lost 3 bases, and 10 bases lay in between. The CDR3 coding sequence is TGCGCCAGCAGCCTTCTAGGTGACTATGGCTACACCTTC. Its translation is CASSLLGDYGYTF.

The chain employs TRBV30 and TRBJ1-4; D gene ambiguous. From germline, CDR1 is GTSNPN and CDR2 SVGIG (reference sequence). The CDR3 is made up of 15 amino acids. The V end lost 4 bases, the J end lost 4 bases, and 16 bases lay between the germline ends. In DNA, the CDR3 is TGTGCCTGGACCTCCCCCGCCCCGGGTAATGAAAAACTGTTTTTT. Protein product: CAWTSPAPGNEKLFF.

This clone was found once. The J gene is TRBJ2-2, the V gene TRBV30; perhaps TRBD2 as D (7 bases). The V and J ends lost 3 bases and 7 bases respectively, with 18 bases between them. CDR3 size: 15 residues. Per the germline V gene, CDR1 is GTSNPN and CDR2 is SVGIG (reference sequence). Written as DNA, the CDR3 is TGTGCCTGGAGGGGTTGGGGGGGGCTGAGCGGGGAGCTGTTTTTT. Translation: CAWRGWGGLSGELFF.

The V gene is TRBV6-6, the J gene TRBJ2-6; weak D call: TRBD2 (5 bases). Trimming pared 5 bases from V and 0 bases from J, leaving 14 bases between. Germline V gene sequence: CDR1 MNHNY, CDR2 SVGAGI (reference sequence). This CDR3 region has 17 residues. The CDR3 DNA is TGTGCCAGCAGTCCCCGGGCCCTAGCCTCTGGGGCCAACGTCCTGACTTTC. Residues: CASSPRALASGANVLTF.

This clone has just one count. The V call is TRBV5-1, the J call TRBJ1-1; 9 bases map to TRBD1. The germline V gene has CDR1 SGHRS and CDR2 YFSETQ. The junction had 6 bases not matched to a gene; V was cut back by 4 bases and J by 8 bases. The length of the CDR3 is 13 residues. CDR3 protein: CASSPATGGEAFF. The CDR3 bases are TGCGCCAGCAGCCCCGCGACAGGGGGAGAAGCTTTCTTT.

The J gene is TRBJ2-7, the V gene TRBV11-1; possible D gene TRBD1, 6 bases. CDR3 length: 16 amino acids. The V end lost 5 bases, the J end lost 1 base, and 18 bases lay between the germline ends. Germline-derived CDR1 and CDR2 are SGHAT and FQDESV (reference sequence). The DNA for the CDR3 is TGTGCCAGCAGCCCGAGGAATCCCGGGACATCCTACGAGCAGTACTTC. Protein sequence: CASSPRNPGTSYEQYF.

The rearrangement links TRBV3-1 (or the pseudogene TRBV3-2) to TRBJ2-5; no clear D. Between the trimmed V and J ends, which lost 0 bases and 1 base, there was a span of 6 bases. The CDR3 is 14 amino acids. The germline CDR1 and CDR2 sequences are LGHDT and YNNKEL (reference sequence). The CDR3 reads CASSQEQIQETQYF. The CDR3 bases are TGTGCCAGCAGCCAAGAACAGATCCAAGAGACCCAGTACTTC.

This rearrangement joins TRBV23-1 to TRBJ2-7; tentatively, D is TRBD1 (6 bases). TRBV23-1 is treated as an ORF (open reading frame) with a function not yet certain. The CDR3 contains 19 residues. Trimming cost V 1 base and J 2 bases, with 24 bases left between them. In DNA form, the CDR3 reads TGCGCCAGCAGTCAATACCACAGGGTATCCGGGAAGAGTGCCTACGAGCAGTACTTC. It yields the protein CASSQYHRVSGKSAYEQYF.

The J gene is TRBJ1-5, the V gene TRBV30; no clear D. This CDR3 is built from 14 residues. Germline V CDR1 and CDR2: GTSNPN, SVGIG (reference sequence). V was trimmed by 2 bases and J by 2 bases, leaving 10 bases between them. CDR3 residues: CAWSPSKRNQPQHF. In DNA form, the CDR3 reads TGTGCCTGGAGTCCGAGTAAACGCAATCAGCCCCAGCATTTT.